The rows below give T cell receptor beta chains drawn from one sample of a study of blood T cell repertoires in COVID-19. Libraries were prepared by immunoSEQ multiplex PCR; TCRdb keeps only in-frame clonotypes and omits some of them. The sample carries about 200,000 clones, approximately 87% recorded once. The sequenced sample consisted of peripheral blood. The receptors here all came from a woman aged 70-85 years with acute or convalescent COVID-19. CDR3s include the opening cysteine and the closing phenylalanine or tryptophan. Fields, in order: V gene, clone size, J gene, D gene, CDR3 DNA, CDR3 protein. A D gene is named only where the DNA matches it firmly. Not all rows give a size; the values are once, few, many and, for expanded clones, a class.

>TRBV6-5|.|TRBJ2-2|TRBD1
TGTGCCAGCACCCAGCAGGGGGCAGGCACCGGGGAGCTGTTTTTT
CASTQQGAGTGELFF
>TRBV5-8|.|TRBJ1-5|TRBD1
TGTGCCAGCAGCTTGGCGGGACAGGGGAGTCAGCCCCAGCATTTT
CASSLAGQGSQPQHF
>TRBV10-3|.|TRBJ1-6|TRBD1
TGTGCCATCCGACAGGGGGAAAATTCACCCCTCCACTTT
CAIRQGENSPLHF
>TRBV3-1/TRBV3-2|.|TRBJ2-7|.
TGTGCCAGCAGACAGGGGGCACCGGGACTAGGAAACGAGCAGTACTTC
CASRQGAPGLGNEQYF
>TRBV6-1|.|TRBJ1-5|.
TGTGCCAGCAGTGACAGGTTCAATCAGCCCCAGCATTTT
CASSDRFNQPQHF
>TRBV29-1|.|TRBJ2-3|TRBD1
TGCAGCGTTGAGGACCCCCACAGGGGTCAAGATACGCAGTATTTT
CSVEDPHRGQDTQYF
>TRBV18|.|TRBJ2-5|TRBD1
TGTGCCAGCTCACCACTGACAGGGCAAGAGACCCAGTACTTC
CASSPLTGQETQYF
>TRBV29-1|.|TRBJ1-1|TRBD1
TGCAGCGTTCGGACAGGGGGCAGTAACACTGAAGCTTTCTTT
CSVRTGGSNTEAFF
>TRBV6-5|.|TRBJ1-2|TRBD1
TGTGCCAGCAGTTACTCTTGGGGACAGGTTTATGGCTACACCTTC
CASSYSWGQVYGYTF
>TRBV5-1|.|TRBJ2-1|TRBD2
TGCGCCAGCAGCTCACCGACTAGCGGGGACTCCTACAATGAGCAGTTCTTC
CASSSPTSGDSYNEQFF
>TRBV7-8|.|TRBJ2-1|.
TGTGCCAGCAGCTTAGGGAGGTTTAGGGCCCGGCAAAATGAGCAGTTCTTC
CASSLGRFRARQNEQFF
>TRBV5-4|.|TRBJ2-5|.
TGTGCCAGCAAACAGGGTAGTAAAGAGACCCAGTACTTC
CASKQGSKETQYF
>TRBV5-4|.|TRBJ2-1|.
TGTGCCAGCAGCTTGGCTGGTCAGGCCGGCAATGAGCAGTTCTTC
CASSLAGQAGNEQFF
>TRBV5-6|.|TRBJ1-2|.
TGTGCCAGCAGCTTGGTAGATTTCACGGAGCGAAGTGTTGGCTACACCTTC
CASSLVDFTERSVGYTF
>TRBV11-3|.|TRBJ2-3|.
TGTGCCAGCAGCTTAGGCCAGGATACGCAGTATTTT
CASSLGQDTQYF
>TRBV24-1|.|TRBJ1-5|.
TGTGCCACCAGTGATTTAGGTAGAGGTAGCAATCAGCCCCAGCATTTT
CATSDLGRGSNQPQHF
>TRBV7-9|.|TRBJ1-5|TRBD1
TGTGCCAGCAGCCGGACAGGGGCCAATCAGCCCCAGCATTTT
CASSRTGANQPQHF
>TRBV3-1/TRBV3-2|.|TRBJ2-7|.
TGTGCCAGCAGCCAACAGGGGTCCTCCTACGAGCAGTACTTC
CASSQQGSSYEQYF
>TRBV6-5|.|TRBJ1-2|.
TGTGCCAGCAGGACAGGTGAAGGTGGCTACACCTTC
CASRTGEGGYTF
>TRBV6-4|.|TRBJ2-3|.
TGTGCCAGCAGTGACTCGAACGGGGGCACAGATACGCAGTATTTT
CASSDSNGGTDTQYF
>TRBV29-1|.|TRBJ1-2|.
TGCAGCGTTGTGTCAGGGGATGGCTACACCTTC
CSVVSGDGYTF
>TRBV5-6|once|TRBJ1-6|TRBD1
TGTGCCAGCAGTCGATGGGGACAGGGGGCTTCACCCCTCCACTTT
CASSRWGQGASPLHF
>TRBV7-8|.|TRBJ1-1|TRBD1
TGTGCCAGCAGCTTGGGGACAGGGAACACTGAAGCTTTCTTT
CASSLGTGNTEAFF
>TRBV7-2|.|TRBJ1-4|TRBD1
TGTGCCAGCAGCGTGACAGGGGGCGGTGTGGGTGAAAAACTGTTTTTT
CASSVTGGGVGEKLFF
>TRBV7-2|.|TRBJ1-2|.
TGTGCCAGCAGCTTAGATGGTCAACGTGGGCTCTATGGCTACACCTTC
CASSLDGQRGLYGYTF
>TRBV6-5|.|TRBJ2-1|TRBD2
TGTGCCAGCATAGGCAGCGGGGGGGCCCGTCGTGAGCAGTTCTTC
CASIGSGGARREQFF
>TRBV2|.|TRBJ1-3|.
TGTGCCAGCAGTGCACAGGTGATCTCTGGAAACACCATATATTTT
CASSAQVISGNTIYF
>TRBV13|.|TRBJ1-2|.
TGTGCCAGCAGCTTGGGCCCCAGCGGCTACACCTTC
CASSLGPSGYTF
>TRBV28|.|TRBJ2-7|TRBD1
TGTGCCAGCACTTCCACCGGAGGACAGGTCTCCTACGAGCAGTACTTC
CASTSTGGQVSYEQYF
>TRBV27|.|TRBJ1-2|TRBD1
TGTGCCAGCAGATCCATGGGACAGGGCCTCTTCGGCTACACCTTC
CASRSMGQGLFGYTF
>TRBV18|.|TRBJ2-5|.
TGTGCCAGCTCACTGACCTTTGGGGACACCGAAGAGACCCAGTACTTC
CASSLTFGDTEETQYF
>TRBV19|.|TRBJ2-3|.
TGTGCCAGTAGTATAGCGCGGGCACCAGATACGCAGTATTTT
CASSIARAPDTQYF
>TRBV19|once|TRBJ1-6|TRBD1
TGTGCCAGTAGTATGGGACAGCCCTCCTATAATTCACCCCTCCACTTT
CASSMGQPSYNSPLHF
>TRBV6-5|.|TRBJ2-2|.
TGTGCCAGCAGCGTCGAGCGGAGCACCGGGGAGCTGTTTTTT
CASSVERSTGELFF
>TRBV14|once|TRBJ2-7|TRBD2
TGTGCCAGCAGCCAGATAGCCCGGGGGGGGTCCTACGAGCAGTACTTC
CASSQIARGGSYEQYF
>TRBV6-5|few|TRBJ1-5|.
TGTGCCAGCAACAAACAGGGCCCAAGCAATCAGCCCCAGCATTTT
CASNKQGPSNQPQHF
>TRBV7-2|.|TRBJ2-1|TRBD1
TGTGCCAGCAGCTCGCGACGGACAGGGGGCGATGAGCAGTTCTTC
CASSSRRTGGDEQFF
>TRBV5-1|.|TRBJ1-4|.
TGCGCCAGCAGCTCCCCTCCGGATGAAAAACTGTTTTTT
CASSSPPDEKLFF
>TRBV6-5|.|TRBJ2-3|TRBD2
TGTGCCAGCAGTCTGGGACTAGCGGAAGATACGCAGTATTTT
CASSLGLAEDTQYF
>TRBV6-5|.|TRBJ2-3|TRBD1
TGTGCCAGCAGTTACACAGGGGGCGTAGATACGCAGTATTTT
CASSYTGGVDTQYF
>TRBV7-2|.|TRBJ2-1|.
TGTGCCAGCAGCCCAGTGGGGGCGATTTACAATGAGCAGTTCTTC
CASSPVGAIYNEQFF
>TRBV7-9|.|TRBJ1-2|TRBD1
TGTGCCAGCAGTAAGGAGGAGACAGGGGTCGGCTACACCTTC
CASSKEETGVGYTF
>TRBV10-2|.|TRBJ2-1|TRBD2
TGCGCCAGCAGCGATGGATTAGCGGGGTCCTACAATGAGCAGTTCTTC
CASSDGLAGSYNEQFF
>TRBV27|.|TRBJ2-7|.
TGTGCCAGCAGTTTCCGGGAACGATACTTC
CASSFRERYF
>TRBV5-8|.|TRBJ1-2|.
TGTGCCAGCAGCTTGCGGTCAGGATATGGCTACACCTTC
CASSLRSGYGYTF
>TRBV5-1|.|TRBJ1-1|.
TGCGCCAGCAGCTTCCTCGGTTCTGGGGCCGACACTGAAGCTTTCTTT
CASSFLGSGADTEAFF
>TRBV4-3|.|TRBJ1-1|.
TGCGCCAGCAGCCTGCAGGAGAACACTGAAGCTTTCTTT
CASSLQENTEAFF
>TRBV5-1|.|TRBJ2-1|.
TGCGCCAGCAGCTTGGGAGGGATCACCGTAAACTCCTACAATGAGCAGTTCTTC
CASSLGGITVNSYNEQFF
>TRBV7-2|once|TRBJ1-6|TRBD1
TGTGCCAGCAGAGCTGACAGGGCACCCTCACTCCTCCACTTT
CASRADRAPSLLHF
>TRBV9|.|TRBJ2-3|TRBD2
TGTGCCAGCAGCGTAGTCGGCGGGAGGACAGATACGCAGTATTTT
CASSVVGGRTDTQYF
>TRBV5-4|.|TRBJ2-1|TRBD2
TGTGCCAGCAGCTTGGAGGGTAGCGGGACGGATGAGCAGTTCTTC
CASSLEGSGTDEQFF
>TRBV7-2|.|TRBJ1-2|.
TGTGCCAGCAGCTTAGTAAATGGGGCAGCCTCTGGCTATGGCTACACCTTC
CASSLVNGAASGYGYTF
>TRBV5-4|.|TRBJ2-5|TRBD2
TGTGCCAGCAGCCCCCAGGGAGGGTCGTGGGAGACCCAGTACTTC
CASSPQGGSWETQYF
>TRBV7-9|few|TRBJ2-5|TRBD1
TGTGCCAGCAGCCCCAGACAGGGTCGGGAGACCCAGTACTTC
CASSPRQGRETQYF
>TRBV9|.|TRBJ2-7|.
TGTGCCAGCAGCGCATCAGGGGGGACGACCTACGAGCAGTACTTC
CASSASGGTTYEQYF